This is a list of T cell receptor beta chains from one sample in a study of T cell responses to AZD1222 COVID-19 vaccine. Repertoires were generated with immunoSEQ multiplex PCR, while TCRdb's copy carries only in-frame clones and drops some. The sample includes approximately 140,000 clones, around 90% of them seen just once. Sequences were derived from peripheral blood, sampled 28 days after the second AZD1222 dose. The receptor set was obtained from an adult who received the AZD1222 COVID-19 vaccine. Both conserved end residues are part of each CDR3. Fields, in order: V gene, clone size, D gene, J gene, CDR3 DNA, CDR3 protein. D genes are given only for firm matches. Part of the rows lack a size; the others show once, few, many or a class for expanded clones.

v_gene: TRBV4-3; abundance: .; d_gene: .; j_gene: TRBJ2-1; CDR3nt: TGCGCCAGCAGCCAAGAGGCGGGGGCGTCGTACAATGAGCAGTTCTTC; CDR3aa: CASSQEAGASYNEQFF
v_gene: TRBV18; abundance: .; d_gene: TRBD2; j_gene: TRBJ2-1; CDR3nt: TGTGCCAGCTCACTTCATCAAGGGCGGGAGGGCTCAATGAATGAGCAGTTCTTC; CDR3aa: CASSLHQGREGSMNEQFF
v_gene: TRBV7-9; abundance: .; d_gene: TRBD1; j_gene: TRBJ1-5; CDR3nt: TGTGCCAGCAGCCCCGGGACAGGGGCCAACTGGGGCAATCAGCCCCAGCATTTT; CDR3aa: CASSPGTGANWGNQPQHF
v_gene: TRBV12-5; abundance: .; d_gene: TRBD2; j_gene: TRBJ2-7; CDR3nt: TGTGCTAGTGTATACGCTAGCGGGAACGGGGGACGGCAGTACTTC; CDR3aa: CASVYASGNGGRQYF
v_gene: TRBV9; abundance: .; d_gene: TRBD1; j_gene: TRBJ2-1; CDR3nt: TGTGCCAGCAGCGTAGTCGGACAGGGGGTGAATGAGCAGTTCTTC; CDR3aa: CASSVVGQGVNEQFF
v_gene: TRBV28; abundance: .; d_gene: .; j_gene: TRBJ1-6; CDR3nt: TGTGCCAGCAGTACGGACTCTGGTAATTCACCCCTCCACTTT; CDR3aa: CASSTDSGNSPLHF
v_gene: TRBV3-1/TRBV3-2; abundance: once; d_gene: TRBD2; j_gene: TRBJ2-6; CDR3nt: TGTGCCAGCAGCCAAGACCGGCTAGCGGGGGTAGGGGCCAACGTCCTGACTTTC; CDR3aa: CASSQDRLAGVGANVLTF
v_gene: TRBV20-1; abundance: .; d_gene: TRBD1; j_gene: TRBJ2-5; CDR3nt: TGCAGTGCTAGTCCCTTTGAACAGGGGGCGTTGGAGACCCAGTACTTC; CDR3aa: CSASPFEQGALETQYF
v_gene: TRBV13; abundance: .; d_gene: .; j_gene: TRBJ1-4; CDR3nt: TGTGCCAGCAGCTTAGAGGGTGCAACTAATGAAAAACTGTTTTTT; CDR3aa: CASSLEGATNEKLFF
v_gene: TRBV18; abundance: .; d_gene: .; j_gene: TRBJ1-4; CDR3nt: TGTGCCAGCTCACCGCTTGGAGAAAAACTGTTTTTT; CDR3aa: CASSPLGEKLFF
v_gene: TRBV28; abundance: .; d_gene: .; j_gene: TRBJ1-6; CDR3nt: TGTGCCAGCAGGGCTCCGGGACACCACTCCTATAATTCACCCCTCCACTTT; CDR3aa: CASRAPGHHSYNSPLHF
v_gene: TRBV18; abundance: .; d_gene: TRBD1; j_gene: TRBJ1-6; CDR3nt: TGTGCCAGCTCACCCACACAGGGGGTTCCAAATTCACCCCTCCACTTT; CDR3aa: CASSPTQGVPNSPLHF
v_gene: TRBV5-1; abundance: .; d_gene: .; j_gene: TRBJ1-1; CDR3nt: TGCGCCAGCAGCTTGGTGGTGGGGGGAGGCACTGAAGCTTTCTTT; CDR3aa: CASSLVVGGGTEAFF
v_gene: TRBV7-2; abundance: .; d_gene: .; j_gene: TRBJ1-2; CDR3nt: TGTGCCAGCAGCCAACTGAGGACCTATGGCTACACCTTC; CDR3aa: CASSQLRTYGYTF
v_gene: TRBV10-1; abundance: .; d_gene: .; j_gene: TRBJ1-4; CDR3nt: TGCGCCAGCAGTGAGGGGGAGGGTGGAGAAAAACTGTTTTTT; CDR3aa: CASSEGEGGEKLFF
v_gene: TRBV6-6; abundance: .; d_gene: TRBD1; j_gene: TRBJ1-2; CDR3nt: TGTGCCCCCTCCCCCCCGGACAGGGATGGCTACACCTTC; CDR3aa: CAPSPPDRDGYTF
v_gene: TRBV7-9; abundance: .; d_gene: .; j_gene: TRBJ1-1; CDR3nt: TGTGCCAGCAGCGTGGCGGGGCGGCCAGCTTTCTTT; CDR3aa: CASSVAGRPAFF
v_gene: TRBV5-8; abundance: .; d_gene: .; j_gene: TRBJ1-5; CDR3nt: TGTGCCAGCAGCCCGCAGCCCAGGGGCAATCAGCCCCAGCATTTT; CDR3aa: CASSPQPRGNQPQHF
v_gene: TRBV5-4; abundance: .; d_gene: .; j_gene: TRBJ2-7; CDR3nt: TGTGCCAGCAGCCGCCCAGACTACGAGCAGTACTTC; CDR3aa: CASSRPDYEQYF
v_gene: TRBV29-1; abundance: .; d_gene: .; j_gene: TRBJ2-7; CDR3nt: TGCAGCGTTGAAGGGGAAGGGGCCTACGAGCAGTACTTC; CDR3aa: CSVEGEGAYEQYF
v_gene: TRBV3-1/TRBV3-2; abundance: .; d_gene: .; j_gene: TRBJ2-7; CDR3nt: TGTGCCAGCAGCCAAGTTCCAGAGGGCGAGCAGTACTTC; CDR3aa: CASSQVPEGEQYF
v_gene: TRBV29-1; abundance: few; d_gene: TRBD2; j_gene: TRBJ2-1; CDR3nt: TGCAGCGTTGCTAAGACTAGCGGGGAATACAATGAGCAGTTCTTC; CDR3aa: CSVAKTSGEYNEQFF
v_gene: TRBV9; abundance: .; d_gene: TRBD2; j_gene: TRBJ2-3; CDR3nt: TGTGCCAGCAGCGTTCGGACTAGCGCAGATACGCAGTATTTT; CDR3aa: CASSVRTSADTQYF
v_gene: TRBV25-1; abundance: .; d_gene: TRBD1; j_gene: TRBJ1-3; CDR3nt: TGTGCCAGCAGTGATAAAGGGACAGGGGGAAGAGGTACCATATATTTT; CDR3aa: CASSDKGTGGRGTIYF
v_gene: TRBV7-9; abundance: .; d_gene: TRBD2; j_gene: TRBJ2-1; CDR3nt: TGTGCCAGCAGCGCCTCTAGCGGGGGGGTTTTCTACAATGAGCAGTTCTTC; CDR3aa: CASSASSGGVFYNEQFF
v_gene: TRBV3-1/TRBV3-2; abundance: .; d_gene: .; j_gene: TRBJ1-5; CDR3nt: TGTGCCAGCAGCCTAAGCAATCAGCCCCAGCATTTT; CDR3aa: CASSLSNQPQHF
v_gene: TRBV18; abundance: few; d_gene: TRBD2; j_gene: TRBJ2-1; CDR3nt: TGTGCCAGCTCACCACCGGGACTAGCGGGGAACGGGGAGCAGTTCTTC; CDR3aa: CASSPPGLAGNGEQFF
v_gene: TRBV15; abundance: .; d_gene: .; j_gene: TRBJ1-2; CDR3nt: TGTGCCACCAGCAGAGAGGGCCCTGGGCGAAGGGATGGCTACACCTTC; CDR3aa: CATSREGPGRRDGYTF
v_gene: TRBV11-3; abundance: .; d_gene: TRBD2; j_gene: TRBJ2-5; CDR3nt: TGTGCCAGCAGGCGATTAGCGGGAGGGCAAGAGACCCAGTACTTC; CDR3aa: CASRRLAGGQETQYF
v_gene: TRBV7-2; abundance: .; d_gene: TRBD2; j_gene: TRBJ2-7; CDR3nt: TGTGCCAGCAGCTTCCGTCCAGCGGGAGAGGTCGAGCAGTACTTC; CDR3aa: CASSFRPAGEVEQYF
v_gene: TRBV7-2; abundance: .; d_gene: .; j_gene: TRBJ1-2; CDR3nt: TGTGCCAGCAGCTTGGGGGTCCGGGACTATGGCTACACCTTC; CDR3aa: CASSLGVRDYGYTF
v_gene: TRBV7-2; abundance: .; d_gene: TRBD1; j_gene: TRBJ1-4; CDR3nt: TGTGCCAGCAGCCCCCCGAGGGGCCAGGGGGTGAATGAAAAACTGTTTTTT; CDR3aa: CASSPPRGQGVNEKLFF
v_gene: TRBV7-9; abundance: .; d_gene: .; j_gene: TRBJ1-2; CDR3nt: TGTGCCAGCAGCTTGGGTCTAGGACCTAACTATGGCTACACCTTC; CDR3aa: CASSLGLGPNYGYTF
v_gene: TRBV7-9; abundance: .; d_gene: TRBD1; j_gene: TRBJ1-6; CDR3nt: TGTGCCAGCAGCCCTTTTGGGACAGGGGTATCACCCCTCCACTTT; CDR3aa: CASSPFGTGVSPLHF
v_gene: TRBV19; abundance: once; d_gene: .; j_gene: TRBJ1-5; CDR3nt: TGTGCCAGTAGTATAACGGGGTTTCAGCCCCAGCATTTT; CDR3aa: CASSITGFQPQHF
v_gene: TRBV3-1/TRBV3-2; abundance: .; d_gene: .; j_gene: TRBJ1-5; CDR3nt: TGTGCCAGCAGCCAAGGGCGAGGCCTATTCGCCCAGCATTTT; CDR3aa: CASSQGRGLFAQHF
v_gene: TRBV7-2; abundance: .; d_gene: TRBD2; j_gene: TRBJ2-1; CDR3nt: TGTGCCAGCAGCCTAGCGGGGGGGCAGAATGAGCAGTTCTTC; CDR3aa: CASSLAGGQNEQFF
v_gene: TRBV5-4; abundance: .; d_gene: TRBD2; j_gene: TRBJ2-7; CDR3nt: TGTGCCAGCGCCCGGGCGGGAGGCGCCACCTACGAGCAGTACTTC; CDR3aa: CASARAGGATYEQYF
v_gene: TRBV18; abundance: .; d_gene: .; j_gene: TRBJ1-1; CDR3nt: TGTGCCAGCTCACCAAGCGGGGGGTATGAAGCTTTCTTT; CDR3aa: CASSPSGGYEAFF
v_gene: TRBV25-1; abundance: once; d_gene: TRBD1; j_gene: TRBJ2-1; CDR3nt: TGTGCCAGCATCGGACAGGGAATCTCCTACAATGAGCAGTTCTTC; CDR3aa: CASIGQGISYNEQFF
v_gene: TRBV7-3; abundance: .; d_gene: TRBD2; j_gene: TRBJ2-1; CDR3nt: TGTGCCAGCAGCACGTCGGGGCTAGCGGGAGTACAGAGGGCCTACAATGAGCAGTTCTTC; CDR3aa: CASSTSGLAGVQRAYNEQFF
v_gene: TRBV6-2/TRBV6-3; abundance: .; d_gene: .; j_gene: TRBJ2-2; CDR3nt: TGTGCCAGCAGTTACGACCCTAGGGCGTCCGCCGGGGAGCTGTTTTTT; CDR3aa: CASSYDPRASAGELFF
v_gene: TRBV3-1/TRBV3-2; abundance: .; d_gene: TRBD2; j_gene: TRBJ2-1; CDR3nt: TGTGCCAGCAGCCGAGCGGGGGGGAGGAATGAGCAGTTCTTC; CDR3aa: CASSRAGGRNEQFF
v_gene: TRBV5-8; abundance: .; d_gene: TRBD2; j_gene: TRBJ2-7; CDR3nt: TGTGCCAGCAGCTTGGGGGCGGGAGGAATCGAGCAGTACTTC; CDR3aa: CASSLGAGGIEQYF
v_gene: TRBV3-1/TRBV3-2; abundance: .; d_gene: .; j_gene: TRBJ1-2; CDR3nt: TGTGCCAGCAGCCAAGATCTATTGGGTGGATTGGTCTTC; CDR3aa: CASSQDLLGGLVF
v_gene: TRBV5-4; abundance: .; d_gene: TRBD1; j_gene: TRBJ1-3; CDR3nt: TGTGCCAGCAGCGTCCAGGGGGCGCGCGGAAACACCATATATTTT; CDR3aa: CASSVQGARGNTIYF
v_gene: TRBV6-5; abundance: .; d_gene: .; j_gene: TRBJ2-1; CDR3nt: TGTGCCAGCAGGTTCGGGTCTAACTCCTACAATGAGCAGTTCTTC; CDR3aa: CASRFGSNSYNEQFF
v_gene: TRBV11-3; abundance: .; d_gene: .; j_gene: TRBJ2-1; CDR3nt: TGTGCCAGCAGCTACCGGACCTACAATGAGCAGTTCTTC; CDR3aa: CASSYRTYNEQFF
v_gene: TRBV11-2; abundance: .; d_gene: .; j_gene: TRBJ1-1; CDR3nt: TGTGCCAGCAGCTTGGCCGGCGGGGGGGGGACTGAAGCTTTCTTT; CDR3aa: CASSLAGGGGTEAFF
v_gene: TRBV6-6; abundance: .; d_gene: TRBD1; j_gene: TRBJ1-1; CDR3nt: TGTGCCAGCAGTCCATCATCAGGACAGGGGGCGGAGGATTGGGCTTTCTTT; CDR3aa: CASSPSSGQGAEDWAFF
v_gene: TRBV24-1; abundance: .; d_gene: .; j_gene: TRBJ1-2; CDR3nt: TGTGCCACCAGCCAGGGACCTAACTATGGCTACACCTTC; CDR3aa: CATSQGPNYGYTF
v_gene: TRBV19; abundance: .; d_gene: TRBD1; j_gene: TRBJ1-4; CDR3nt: TGTGCCAGCTCCCGGGACAGGGGTGGGTCTAATGAAAAACTGTTTTTT; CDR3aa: CASSRDRGGSNEKLFF
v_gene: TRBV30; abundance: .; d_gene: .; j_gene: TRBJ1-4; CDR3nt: TGTGCCTGGTCAAAAAATGAAAAACTGTTTTTT; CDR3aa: CAWSKNEKLFF
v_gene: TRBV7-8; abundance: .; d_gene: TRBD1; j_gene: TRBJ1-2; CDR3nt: TGTGCCAGCAGCTTAATCCTGACAGGGTACTATGGCTACACCTTC; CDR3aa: CASSLILTGYYGYTF
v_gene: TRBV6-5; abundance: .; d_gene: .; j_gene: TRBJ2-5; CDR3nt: TGTGCCAGCTTATTCCAAGAGACCCAGTACTTC; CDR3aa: CASLFQETQYF
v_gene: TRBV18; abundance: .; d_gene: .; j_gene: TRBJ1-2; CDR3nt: TGTGCCAGCTCACCACCGGGGATAGTTAACTATGGCTACACCTTC; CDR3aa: CASSPPGIVNYGYTF